The 2 T cell receptor beta chains below were found in one sample sequenced in a study of blood T cell repertoires in COVID-19. The table came from immunoSEQ multiplex PCR; TCRdb's copy has only in-frame clones and leaves some out. Here the sample spans 350,000 to 500,000 clones, about 90% being singletons. The sample comprised peripheral blood. The receptors derive from a man aged 18 to 35 with COVID-19, enrolled during active disease.

V is TRBV30 and J is TRBJ2-7; no definite D call. The CDR3 has 12 residues. V lost 1 base and J lost 1, with 5 bases in between. The germline gives CDR1 GTSNPN, CDR2 SVGIG (reference sequence). The CDR3 DNA sequence: TGTGCCTGGAGTGCCGGGTCCTACGAGCAGTACTTC. Its protein is CAWSAGSYEQYF.

This chain links TRBV5-6 with TRBJ2-3; 11 positions agree with TRBD2. Germline V lookup: CDR1 SGHDT, CDR2 YYEEEE. V lost 0 bases and J lost 2; bases outside the gene matches: 2. The CDR3 length is 16 residues. CDR3 region: CASSLVAGGPTDTQYF. The CDR3 DNA follows: TGTGCCAGCAGCTTGGTAGCGGGAGGGCCCACAGATACGCAGTATTTT.